This TCR beta chain was recovered during a study of CD8 T cells in Susac syndrome. Study conclusions and caveats: That the number of individuals in its TCR sequencing and HLA analysis was relatively small was acknowledged by the study.

V was clipped by 9 bases and J by 6 bases, with 21 bases between them. Germline V CDR1 and CDR2: MGHDK, SYGVNS. This CDR3 is 15 amino acids long. Random hexamers were used to reverse transcribe the RNA input (about 0.5 to 1 ug). An immunoSEQ multiplex PCR generated amplified TCR beta CDR3 products spanning 54 Vbeta and 13 Jbeta. MiXCR was run by TCRdb on the immunoSEQ multiplex PCR reads, yielding one entry per CDR3 protein. Of around 130,000 distinct CDR3 sequences in the sample, approximately 90% were seen once. Turning to this clonotype: Its specificity is unknown.

The chain is built from TRBV25-1 and TRBJ2-1, with D maybe TRBD1 (5 bases). The sample comprised CD8+ T cells from PBMCs. This sequence originates from a human donor with multiple sclerosis. The chain's CDR3 is CASSPSGLGVNEQFF. The DNA for the CDR3 is TGTGCCAGTTCCCCCTCAGGGTTAGGTGTCAATGAGCAGTTCTTC. Combining the CDR3 with reference TRBV25-1 and TRBJ2-1 gives the whole variable domain EADIYQTPRYLVIGTGKKITLECSQTMGHDKMYWYQQDPGMELHLIHYSYGVNSTEKGDLSSESTVSRIRTEHFPLTLESARPSHTSQYLCASSPSGLGVNEQFFGPGTRLTVL.